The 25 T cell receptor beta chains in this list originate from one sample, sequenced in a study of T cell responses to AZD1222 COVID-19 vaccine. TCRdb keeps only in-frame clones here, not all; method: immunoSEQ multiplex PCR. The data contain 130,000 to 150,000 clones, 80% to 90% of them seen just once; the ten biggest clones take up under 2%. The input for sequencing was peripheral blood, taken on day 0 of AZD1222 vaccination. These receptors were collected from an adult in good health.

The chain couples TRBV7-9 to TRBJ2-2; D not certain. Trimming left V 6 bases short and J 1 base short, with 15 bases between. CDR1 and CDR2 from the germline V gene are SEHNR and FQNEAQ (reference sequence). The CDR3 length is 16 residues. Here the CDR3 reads CASSPYGPLNTGELFF. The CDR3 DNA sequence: TGTGCCAGCAGTCCTTATGGACCGCTGAACACCGGGGAGCTGTTTTTT.

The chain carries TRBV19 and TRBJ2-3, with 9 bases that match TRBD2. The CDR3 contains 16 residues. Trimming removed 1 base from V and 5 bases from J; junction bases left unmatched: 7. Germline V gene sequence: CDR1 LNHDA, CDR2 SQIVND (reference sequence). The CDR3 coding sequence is TGTGCCAGTAGTATAGCCGGCGGGGGGGTCGTAGATACGCAGTATTTT. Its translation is CASSIAGGGVVDTQYF.

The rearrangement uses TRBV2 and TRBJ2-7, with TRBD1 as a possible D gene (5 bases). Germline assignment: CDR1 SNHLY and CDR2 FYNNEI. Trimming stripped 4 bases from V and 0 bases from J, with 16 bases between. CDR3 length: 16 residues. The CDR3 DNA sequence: TGTGCCAGCAGTGGTGGTGGCAGGGTTAGCTCCTACGAGCAGTACTTC. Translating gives CASSGGGRVSSYEQYF. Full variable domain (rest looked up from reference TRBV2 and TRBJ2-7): EPEVTQTPSHQVTQMGQEVILRCVPISNHLYFYWYRQILGQKVEFLVSFYNNEISEKSEIFDDQFSVERPDGSNFTLKIRSTKLEDSAMYFCASSGGGRVSSYEQYFGPGTRLTVT.

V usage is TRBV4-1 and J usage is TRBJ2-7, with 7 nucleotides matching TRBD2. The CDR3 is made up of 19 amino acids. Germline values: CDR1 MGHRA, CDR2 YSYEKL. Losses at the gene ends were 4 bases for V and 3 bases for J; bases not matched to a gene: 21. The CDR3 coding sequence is TGCGCCAGCAGCCTCAACGGGGGGTCGCGTGGGGTCGGATACTACGAGCAGTACTTC. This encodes CASSLNGGSRGVGYYEQYF.

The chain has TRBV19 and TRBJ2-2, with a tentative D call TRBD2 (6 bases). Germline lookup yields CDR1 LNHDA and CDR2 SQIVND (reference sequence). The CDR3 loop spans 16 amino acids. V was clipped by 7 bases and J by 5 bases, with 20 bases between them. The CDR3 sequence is CASTLYGGLGTGELFF. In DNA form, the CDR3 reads TGTGCCAGTACTTTATACGGGGGTCTTGGGACCGGGGAGCTGTTTTTT. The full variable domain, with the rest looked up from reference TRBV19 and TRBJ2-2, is DGGITQSPKYLFRKEGQNVTLSCEQNLNHDAMYWYRQDPGQGLRLIYYSQIVNDFQKGDIAEGYSVSREKKESFPLTVTSAQKNPTAFYLCASTLYGGLGTGELFFGEGSRLTVL.

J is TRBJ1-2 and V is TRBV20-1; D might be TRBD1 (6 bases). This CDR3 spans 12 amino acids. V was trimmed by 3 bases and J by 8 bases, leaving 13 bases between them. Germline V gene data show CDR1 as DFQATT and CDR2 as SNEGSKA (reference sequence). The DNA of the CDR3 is TGCAGTGCTAGTCTAGGGGGATACGGCTACACCTTC. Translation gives CSASLGGYGYTF.

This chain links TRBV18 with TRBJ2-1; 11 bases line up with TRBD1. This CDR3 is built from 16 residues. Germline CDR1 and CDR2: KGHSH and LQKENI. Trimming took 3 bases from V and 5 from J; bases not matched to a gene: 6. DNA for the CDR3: TGTGCCAGCTCACCCCCGGGACAGGGGGTTAACAATGAGCAGTTCTTC. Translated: CASSPPGQGVNNEQFF.

The CDR3 sequence is CASSPKDKVEAFF. The DNA of the CDR3 is TGTGCCAGCAGCCCAAAGGACAAAGTTGAAGCTTTCTTT. The rearrangement links TRBV5-8 to TRBJ1-1, with a tentative D call TRBD1 (5 bases). CDR1 is SGHTS, CDR2 YDEGEE, per germline. The CDR3 sequence is 13 residues long. The V gene lost 4 bases and the J gene lost 7 bases, with 14 bases spanning the gap.

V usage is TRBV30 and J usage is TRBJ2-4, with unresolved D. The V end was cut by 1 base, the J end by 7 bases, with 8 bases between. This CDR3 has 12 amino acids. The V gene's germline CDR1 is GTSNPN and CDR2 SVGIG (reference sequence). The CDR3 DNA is TGTGCCTGGAGTGCGAGTCCCAACATTCAGTACTTC. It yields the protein CAWSASPNIQYF.

CDR3 nucleotides: TGTGCCAGCAGTACGGACAGGGGGAACACCGGGGAGCTGTTTTTT. This translates into CASSTDRGNTGELFF. The rearrangement joins TRBV5-4 to TRBJ2-2, with 9 positions matching TRBD1. The germline V gene encodes CDR1 SGHNT and CDR2 YYREEE (reference sequence). Trimming at V came to 5 bases and at J to 1 base, leaving 3 bases not matched to a gene. The CDR3 runs 15 residues.

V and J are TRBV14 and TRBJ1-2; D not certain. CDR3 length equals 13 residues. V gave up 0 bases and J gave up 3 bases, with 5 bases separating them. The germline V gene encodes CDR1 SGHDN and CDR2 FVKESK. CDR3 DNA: TGTGCCAGCAGCCAAGATGCGTACTATGGCTACACCTTC. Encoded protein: CASSQDAYYGYTF.

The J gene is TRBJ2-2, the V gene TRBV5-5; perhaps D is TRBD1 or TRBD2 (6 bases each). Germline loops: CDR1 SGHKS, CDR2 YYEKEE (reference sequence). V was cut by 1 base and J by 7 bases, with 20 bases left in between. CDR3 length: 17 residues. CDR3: CASSLRRMGGLDGELFF. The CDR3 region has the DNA TGTGCCAGCAGCTTGAGGCGAATGGGGGGCTTGGACGGGGAGCTGTTTTTT.

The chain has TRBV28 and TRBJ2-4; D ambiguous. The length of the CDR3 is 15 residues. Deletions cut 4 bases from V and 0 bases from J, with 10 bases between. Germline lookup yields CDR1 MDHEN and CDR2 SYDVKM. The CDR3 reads CASSSLSLAKNIQYF. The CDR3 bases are TGTGCCAGCAGTTCTTTGAGTCTAGCCAAAAACATTCAGTACTTC.

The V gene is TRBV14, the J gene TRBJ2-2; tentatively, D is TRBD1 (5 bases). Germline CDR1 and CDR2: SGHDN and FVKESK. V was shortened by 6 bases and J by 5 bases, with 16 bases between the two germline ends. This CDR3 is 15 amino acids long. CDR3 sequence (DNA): TGTGCCAGCAGTCTAGGCGGACACACAACCGGGGAGCTGTTTTTT. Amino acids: CASSLGGHTTGELFF.

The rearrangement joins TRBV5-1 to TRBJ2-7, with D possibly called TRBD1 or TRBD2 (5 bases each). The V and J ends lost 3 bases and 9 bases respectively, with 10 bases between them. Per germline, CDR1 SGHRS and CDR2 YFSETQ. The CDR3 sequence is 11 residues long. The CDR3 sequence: CASSSRDRQYF. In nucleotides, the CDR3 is TGCGCCAGCAGCTCCCGGGACCGGCAGTACTTC.

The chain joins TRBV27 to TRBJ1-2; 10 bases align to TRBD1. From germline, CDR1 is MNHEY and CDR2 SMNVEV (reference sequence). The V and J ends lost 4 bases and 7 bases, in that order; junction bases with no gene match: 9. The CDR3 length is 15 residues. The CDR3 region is CASSSRDRGKGGYTF. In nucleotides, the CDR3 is TGTGCCAGCAGTTCTCGGGACAGGGGAAAAGGTGGCTACACCTTC.

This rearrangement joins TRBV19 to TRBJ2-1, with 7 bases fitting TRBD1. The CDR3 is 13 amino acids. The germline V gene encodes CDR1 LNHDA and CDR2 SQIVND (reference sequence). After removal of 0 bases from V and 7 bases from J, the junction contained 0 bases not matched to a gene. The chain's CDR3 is CASSIDRGNEQFF. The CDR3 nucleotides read TGTGCCAGTAGTATAGACAGGGGGAATGAGCAGTTCTTC.

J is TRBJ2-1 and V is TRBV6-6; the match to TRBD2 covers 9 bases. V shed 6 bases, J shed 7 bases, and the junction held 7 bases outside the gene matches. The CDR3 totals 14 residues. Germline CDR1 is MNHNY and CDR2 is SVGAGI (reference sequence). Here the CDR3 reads CASRSLAGKNEQFF. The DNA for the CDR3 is TGTGCCAGCAGGTCCCTAGCGGGAAAAAATGAGCAGTTCTTC.

CDR3: CASSPRWVGGEEAQYF. The CDR3 DNA is TGTGCCAGCAGCCCACGATGGGTTGGGGGAGAGGAGGCCCAGTACTTC. This chain joins TRBV5-6 and TRBJ2-5; D tentatively reads TRBD1 or TRBD2 (5 bases each). This CDR3 spans 16 amino acids. V dropped 4 bases and J dropped 9 bases, with 25 bases sitting between them. The V gene's germline CDR1 is SGHDT and CDR2 YYEEEE.

The chain's CDR3 is CASSEWGRTNEKLFF. The DNA of the CDR3 is TGTGCCAGCAGTGAATGGGGGCGGACTAATGAAAAACTGTTTTTT. This chain joins TRBV2 and TRBJ1-4, with D maybe TRBD1 (6 bases). The germline CDR1 and CDR2 sequences are SNHLY and FYNNEI. V lost 2 bases and J 2 bases, leaving 9 bases between the germline ends. The CDR3 sequence is 15 residues long.

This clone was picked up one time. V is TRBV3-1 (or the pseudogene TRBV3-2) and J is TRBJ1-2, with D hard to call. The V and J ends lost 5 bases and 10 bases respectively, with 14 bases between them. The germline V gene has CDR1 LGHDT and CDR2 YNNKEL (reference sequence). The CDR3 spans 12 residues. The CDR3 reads CASSKIGPVYTF. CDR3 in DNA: TGTGCCAGCAGCAAGATAGGTCCGGTCTACACCTTC.

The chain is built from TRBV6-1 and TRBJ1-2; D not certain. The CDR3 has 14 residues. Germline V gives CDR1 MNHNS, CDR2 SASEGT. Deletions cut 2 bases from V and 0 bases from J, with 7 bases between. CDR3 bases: TGTGCCAGCAGTGAATACTTTACTAACTATGGCTACACCTTC. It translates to CASSEYFTNYGYTF.

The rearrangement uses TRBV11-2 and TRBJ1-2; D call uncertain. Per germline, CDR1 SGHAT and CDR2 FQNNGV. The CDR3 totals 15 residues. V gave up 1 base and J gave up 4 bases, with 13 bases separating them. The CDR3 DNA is TGTGCCAGCAGCTTAGTCCCGTTCACCCTCTATGGCTACACCTTC. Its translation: CASSLVPFTLYGYTF. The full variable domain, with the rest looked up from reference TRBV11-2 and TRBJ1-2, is EAGVAQSPRYKIIEKRQSVAFWCNPISGHATLYWYQQILGQGPKLLIQFQNNGVVDDSQLPKDRFSAERLKGVDSTLKIQPAKLEDSAVYLCASSLVPFTLYGYTFGSGTRLTVV.

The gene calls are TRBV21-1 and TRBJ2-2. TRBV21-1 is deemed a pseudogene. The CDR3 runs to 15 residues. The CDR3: CASSKGFALNGELFF. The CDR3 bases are TGTGCCAGCAGCAAAGGGTTCGCTCTCAACGGGGAGCTGTTTTTT.

CDR3 DNA sequence: TGTGCCAGCAGTGGCGACAGGGGGTACACCGGGGAGCTGTTTTTT. It translates to CASSGDRGYTGELFF. V usage is TRBV2 and J usage is TRBJ2-2; 9 bases map to TRBD1. The CDR3 loop spans 15 amino acids. In germline, CDR1 is SNHLY, CDR2 FYNNEI. V lost 4 bases to trimming and J lost 3 bases; unmatched junction nucleotides: 3.